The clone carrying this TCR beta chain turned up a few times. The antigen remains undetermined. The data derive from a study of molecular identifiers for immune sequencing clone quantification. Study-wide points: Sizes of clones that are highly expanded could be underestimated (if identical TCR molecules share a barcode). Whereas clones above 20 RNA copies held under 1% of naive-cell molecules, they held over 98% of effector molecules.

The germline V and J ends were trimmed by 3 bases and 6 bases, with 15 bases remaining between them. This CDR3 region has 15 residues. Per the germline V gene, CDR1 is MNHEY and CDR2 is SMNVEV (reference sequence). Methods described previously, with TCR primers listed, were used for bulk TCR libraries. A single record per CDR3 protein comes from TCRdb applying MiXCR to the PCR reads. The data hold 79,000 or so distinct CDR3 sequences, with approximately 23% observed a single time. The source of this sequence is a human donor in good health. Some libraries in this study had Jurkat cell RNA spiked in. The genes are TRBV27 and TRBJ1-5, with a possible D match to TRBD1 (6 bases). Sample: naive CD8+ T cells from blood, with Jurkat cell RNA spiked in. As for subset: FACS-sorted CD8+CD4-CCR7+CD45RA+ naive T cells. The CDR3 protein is CASSFSRGGVQPQHF. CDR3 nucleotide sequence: TGTGCCAGCAGTTTTTCTAGGGGGGGAGTTCAGCCCCAGCATTTT.